Listed below are T cell receptor beta chains from one sample, sequenced in a study of blood T cell repertoires in COVID-19. Only in-frame clones appear in the TCRdb table, and some are missing; sequencing was by immunoSEQ multiplex PCR. Among approximately 45,000 clones listed, approximately 90% were seen once. The specimen was peripheral blood. Receptor source: a man in his 70s with acute or convalescent COVID-19. CDR3s include the opening cysteine and the closing phenylalanine or tryptophan. Only part of the rows carry a size: once, few, many, or a class if the clone is expanded.

CDR3 protein | J gene | clone size | V gene
CASSPGTANHF | TRBJ1-2 | . | TRBV7-9
CASSDPGGGADTF | TRBJ1-2 | . | TRBV7-2
CASSQGVVGAEQYF | TRBJ2-7 | once | TRBV14
CASSTSWQGGNEQFF | TRBJ2-1 | . | TRBV18
CASSLRGSEKLFF | TRBJ1-4 | . | TRBV13
CASSIGTDNQPQHF | TRBJ1-5 | . | TRBV19
CASSGLLSYSNQPQHF | TRBJ1-5 | . | TRBV6-2/TRBV6-3
CASSDPGGLGNTIYF | TRBJ1-3 | . | TRBV3-1/TRBV3-2
CASSLGGKLFF | TRBJ1-4 | . | TRBV3-1/TRBV3-2
CASTPLGSRGADTQYF | TRBJ2-3 | . | TRBV19
CASSPDGQGIQYF | TRBJ2-4 | . | TRBV7-9